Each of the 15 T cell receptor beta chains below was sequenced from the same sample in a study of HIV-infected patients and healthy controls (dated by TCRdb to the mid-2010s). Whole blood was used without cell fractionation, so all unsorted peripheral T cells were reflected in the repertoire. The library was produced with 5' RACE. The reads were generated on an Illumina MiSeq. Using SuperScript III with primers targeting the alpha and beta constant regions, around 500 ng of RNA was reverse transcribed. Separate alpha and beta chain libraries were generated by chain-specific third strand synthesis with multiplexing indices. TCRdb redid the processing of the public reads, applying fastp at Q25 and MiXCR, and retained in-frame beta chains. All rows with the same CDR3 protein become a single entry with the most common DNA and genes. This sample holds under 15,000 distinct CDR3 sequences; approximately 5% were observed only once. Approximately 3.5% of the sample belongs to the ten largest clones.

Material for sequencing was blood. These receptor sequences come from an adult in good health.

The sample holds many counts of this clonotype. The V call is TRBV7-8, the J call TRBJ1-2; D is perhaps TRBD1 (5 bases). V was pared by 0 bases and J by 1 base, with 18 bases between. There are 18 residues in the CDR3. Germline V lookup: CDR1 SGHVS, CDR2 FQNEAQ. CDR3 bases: TGTGCCAGCAGCTTAGCCCTCGACAGAATCGCCTTTAACTATGGCTACACCTTC. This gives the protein CASSLALDRIAFNYGYTF.

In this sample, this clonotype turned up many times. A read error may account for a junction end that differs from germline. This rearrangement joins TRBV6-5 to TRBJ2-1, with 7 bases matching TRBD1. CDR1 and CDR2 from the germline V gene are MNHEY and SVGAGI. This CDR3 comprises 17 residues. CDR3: CASSYSILDRSSNEQFF. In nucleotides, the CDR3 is TGTGCCAGCAGTTACTCGATTCTGGACAGGTCCTCCAATGAGCAGTTCTTC.

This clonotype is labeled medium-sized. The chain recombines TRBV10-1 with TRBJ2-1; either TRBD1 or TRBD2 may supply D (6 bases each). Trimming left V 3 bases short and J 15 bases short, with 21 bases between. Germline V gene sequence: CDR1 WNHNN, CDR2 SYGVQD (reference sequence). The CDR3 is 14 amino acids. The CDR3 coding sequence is TGCGCCAGCAGTGAAAACAGGGACTCTCCATTTTGGTTCTTC. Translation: CASSENRDSPFWFF.

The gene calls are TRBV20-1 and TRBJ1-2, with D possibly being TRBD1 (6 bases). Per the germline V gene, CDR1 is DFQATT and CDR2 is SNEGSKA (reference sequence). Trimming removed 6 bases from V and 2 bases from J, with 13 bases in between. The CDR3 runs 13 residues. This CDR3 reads CSAGGTGNYGYTF. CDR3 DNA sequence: TGCAGTGCAGGGGGGACGGGGAACTATGGCTACACCTTC.

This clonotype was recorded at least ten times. The CDR3 DNA sequence: TGTGCCAGCTCACCGGACAGCAACTATGGCTACACCTTC. Encoded protein: CASSPDSNYGYTF. The chain is built from TRBV18 and TRBJ1-2, with D maybe TRBD1 (6 bases). This CDR3 has 13 residues. The germline V gene encodes CDR1 KGHSH and CDR2 LQKENI. The V end was cut by 3 bases, the J end by 2 bases, with 7 bases between. Full variable domain (missing parts from reference TRBV18 and TRBJ1-2): NAGVMQNPRHLVRRRGQEARLRCSPMKGHSHVYWYRQLPEEGLKFMVYLQKENIIDESGMPKERFSAEFPKEGPSILRIQQVVRGDSAAYFCASSPDSNYGYTFGSGTRLTVV.

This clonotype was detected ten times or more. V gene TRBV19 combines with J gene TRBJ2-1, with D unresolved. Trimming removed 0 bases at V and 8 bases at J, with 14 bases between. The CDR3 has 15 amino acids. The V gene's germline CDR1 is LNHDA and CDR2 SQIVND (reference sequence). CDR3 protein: CASSIDPLLLDEQFF. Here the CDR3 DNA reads TGTGCCAGTAGTATAGATCCCCTTCTTTTGGATGAGCAGTTCTTC.

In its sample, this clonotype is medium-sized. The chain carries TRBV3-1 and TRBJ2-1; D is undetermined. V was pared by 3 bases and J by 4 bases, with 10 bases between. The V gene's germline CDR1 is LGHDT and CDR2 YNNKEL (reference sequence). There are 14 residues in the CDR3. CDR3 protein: CASSQGIEYNEQFF. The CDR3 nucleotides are TGTGCCAGCAGCCAGGGGATCGAATACAATGAGCAGTTCTTC.

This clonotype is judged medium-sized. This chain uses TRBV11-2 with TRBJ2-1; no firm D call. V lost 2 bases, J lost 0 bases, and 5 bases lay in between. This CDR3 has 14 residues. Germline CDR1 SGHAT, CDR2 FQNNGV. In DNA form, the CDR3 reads TGTGCCAGCAGCTTATCCAGCTCCTACAATGAGCAGTTCTTC. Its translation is CASSLSSSYNEQFF.

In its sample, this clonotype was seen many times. In DNA, the CDR3 is TGTGCCAGCAGCCCTAAACGACTGGGACAGGGAGGGGAAAAACTGTTTTTT. Its translation is CASSPKRLGQGGEKLFF. The rearrangement links TRBV7-9 to TRBJ1-4; 9 bases agree with TRBD1. With V trimmed by 5 bases and J by 8 bases, 15 bases remained unmatched. Looked up from germline, CDR1 is SEHNR and CDR2 is FQNEAQ (reference sequence). The length of the CDR3 is 17 residues.

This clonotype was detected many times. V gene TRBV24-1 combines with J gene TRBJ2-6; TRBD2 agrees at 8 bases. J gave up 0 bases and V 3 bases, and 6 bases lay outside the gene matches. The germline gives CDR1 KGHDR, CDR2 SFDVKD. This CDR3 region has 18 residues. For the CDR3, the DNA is TGTGCCACCAGTGATACGCGGGGGGCAGACTCTGGGGCCAACGTCCTGACTTTC. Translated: CATSDTRGADSGANVLTF.

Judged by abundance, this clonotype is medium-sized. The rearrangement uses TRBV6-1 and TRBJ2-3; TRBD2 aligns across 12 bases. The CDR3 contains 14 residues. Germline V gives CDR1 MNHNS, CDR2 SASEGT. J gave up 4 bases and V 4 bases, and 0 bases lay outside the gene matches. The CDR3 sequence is CASSGTSGADTQYF. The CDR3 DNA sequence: TGTGCCAGCAGTGGGACTAGCGGGGCAGATACGCAGTATTTT.

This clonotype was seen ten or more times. The CDR3 DNA reads as TGCGCCAGCAGCTTGGAACGGGACACAGATACGCAGTATTTT. It is translated as CASSLERDTDTQYF. The chain carries TRBV5-1 and TRBJ2-3, with a possible D match to TRBD2 (5 bases). Germline V gene sequence: CDR1 SGHRS, CDR2 YFSETQ. The CDR3 is 14 residues long. V gave up 0 bases and J gave up 2 bases, with 7 bases separating them.

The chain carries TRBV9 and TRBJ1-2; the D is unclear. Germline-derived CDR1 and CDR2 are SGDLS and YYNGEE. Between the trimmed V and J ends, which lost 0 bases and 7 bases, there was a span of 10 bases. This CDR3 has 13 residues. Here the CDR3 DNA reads TGTGCCAGCAGCGTAGACCCTTTGTCTGGCTACACCTTC. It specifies CASSVDPLSGYTF.

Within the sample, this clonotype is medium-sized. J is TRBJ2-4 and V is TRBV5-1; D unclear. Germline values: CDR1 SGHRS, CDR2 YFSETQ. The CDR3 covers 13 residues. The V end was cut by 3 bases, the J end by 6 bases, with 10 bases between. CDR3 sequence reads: CASSSPDGNIQYF. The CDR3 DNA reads TGCGCCAGCAGCTCGCCGGACGGAAACATTCAGTACTTC.

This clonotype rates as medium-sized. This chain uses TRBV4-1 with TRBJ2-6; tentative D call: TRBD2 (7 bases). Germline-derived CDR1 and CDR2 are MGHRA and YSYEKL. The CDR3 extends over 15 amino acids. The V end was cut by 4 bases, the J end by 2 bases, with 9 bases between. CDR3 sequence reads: CASSPGGTGANVLTF. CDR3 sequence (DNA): TGCGCCAGCAGCCCGGGGGGCACTGGGGCCAACGTCCTGACTTTC.